Below, 24 T cell receptor beta chains from the same sample are listed, as sequenced in a study of T cell responses to AZD1222 COVID-19 vaccine. Sequenced by immunoSEQ multiplex PCR; TCRdb stores in-frame clones only, minus some. Among about 200,000 clones, around nine tenths were seen once, and the ten largest hold 6% to 8.5%. The starting material was peripheral blood, obtained on day 0 of AZD1222 vaccination. These receptors all come from an adult in good health.

The chain has TRBV6-2 or TRBV6-3 and TRBJ2-2, with 8 positions matching TRBD1. The CDR3 extends over 15 amino acids. Germline V gene data show CDR1 as MNHEY and CDR2 as SVGEGT. The J segment lost 5 bases and the V segment lost 6 bases, leaving 8 bases of the junction unmatched. The CDR3 protein is CASSDPGQATGELFF. In nucleotides, the CDR3 is TGTGCCAGCAGCGATCCGGGACAGGCAACCGGGGAGCTGTTTTTT.

The chain couples TRBV5-4 to TRBJ1-6; the D is unclear. The CDR3 is made up of 16 amino acids. The germline V and J ends were trimmed by 0 bases and 8 bases, with 15 bases remaining between them. Looked up from germline, CDR1 is SGHNT and CDR2 is YYREEE (reference sequence). The CDR3 spells CASSLAGLSVDSPLHF. The CDR3 DNA reads as TGTGCCAGCAGCTTGGCCGGACTCAGTGTGGATTCACCCCTCCACTTT.

The V call is TRBV9, the J call TRBJ2-7, with 10 bases aligning to TRBD1. V lost 0 bases and J lost 2; bases outside the gene matches: 5. CDR3 length: 16 residues. The V gene's germline CDR1 is SGDLS and CDR2 YYNGEE. CDR3 bases: TGTGCCAGCAGCGTAGGGACAGGGGGTTACCCCTACGAGCAGTACTTC. Its protein is CASSVGTGGYPYEQYF.

The chain has TRBV7-8 and TRBJ2-3; 7 bases fit TRBD1. The CDR3 is made up of 15 amino acids. Germline V lookup: CDR1 SGHVS, CDR2 FQNEAQ. Trimming at V came to 5 bases and at J to 8 bases, leaving 13 bases not matched to a gene. The CDR3 is CASSPRDSNSGTQYF. In DNA form, the CDR3 reads TGTGCCAGCAGCCCCAGGGACAGTAACTCGGGTACGCAGTATTTT. The full variable domain, in which reference TRBV7-8 and TRBJ2-3 provide the parts outside the CDR3, is GAGVSQSPRYKVAKRGQDVALRCDPISGHVSLFWYQQALGQGPEFLTYFQNEAQLDKSGLPSDRFFAERPEGSVSTLKIQRTQQEDSAVYLCASSPRDSNSGTQYFGPGTRLTVL.

This clone was picked up a small number of times. The CDR3 sequence: CATEAGQGVSYEQYF. CDR3 DNA: TGTGCCACCGAGGCGGGCCAGGGGGTTTCCTACGAGCAGTACTTC. V usage is TRBV2 and J usage is TRBJ2-7; 7 bases map to TRBD1. Germline V gene sequence: CDR1 SNHLY, CDR2 FYNNEI. The CDR3 sequence is 15 residues long. V gave up 10 bases and J gave up 1 base; unmatched junction bases: 13.

The genes are TRBV4-1 and TRBJ2-7; a possible D gene is TRBD1 (6 bases). Trimming removed 1 base from V and 5 bases from J, with 15 bases in between. Germline CDR1 is MGHRA and CDR2 is YSYEKL. The CDR3 runs 15 residues. The CDR3 loop reads CASSQGFRGQNEQYF. CDR3 nucleotides: TGCGCCAGCAGCCAAGGATTCAGGGGTCAGAACGAGCAGTACTTC.

This rearrangement joins TRBV19 to TRBJ2-1; D possibly uses TRBD1 or TRBD2 (5 bases each). The CDR3 length is 12 residues. V lost 1 base, J lost 9 bases, and 7 bases lay in between. Germline values: CDR1 LNHDA, CDR2 SQIVND (reference sequence). Here the CDR3 reads CASSIGGFEQFF. In DNA form, the CDR3 reads TGTGCCAGTAGTATAGGGGGGTTTGAGCAGTTCTTC. Full variable domain (remainder filled in from reference TRBV19 and TRBJ2-1): DGGITQSPKYLFRKEGQNVTLSCEQNLNHDAMYWYRQDPGQGLRLIYYSQIVNDFQKGDIAEGYSVSREKKESFPLTVTSAQKNPTAFYLCASSIGGFEQFFGPGTRLTVL.

The V and J genes are TRBV14 and TRBJ2-7, with 7 bases matching TRBD2. From germline, CDR1 is SGHDN and CDR2 FVKESK. This CDR3 spans 14 amino acids. Trimming removed 3 bases from V and 1 base from J; junction bases left unmatched: 3. The CDR3 DNA sequence: TGTGCCAGCAGCCATGGGCGGGGGTCCTACGAGCAGTACTTC. Amino acid sequence: CASSHGRGSYEQYF.

This clone was observed a single time. The chain is built from TRBV13 and TRBJ2-3, with D perhaps given as TRBD1 or TRBD2 (6 bases each). The CDR3 length is 15 residues. V gave up 5 bases and J gave up 2 bases, with 14 bases separating them. CDR1 and CDR2 (germline): PRHDT, FYEKMQ (reference sequence). CDR3 in amino acids: CASSAGGRNTDTQYF. CDR3 coding DNA: TGTGCCAGCAGCGCCGGGGGCAGAAACACAGATACGCAGTATTTT. The whole variable domain, filled in from reference TRBV13 and TRBJ2-3, reads AAGVIQSPRHLIKEKRETATLKCYPIPRHDTVYWYQQGPGQDPQFLISFYEKMQSDKGSIPDRFSAQQFSDYHSELNMSSLELGDSALYFCASSAGGRNTDTQYFGPGTRLTVL.

The chain carries TRBV14 and TRBJ2-5, with 10 nucleotides matching TRBD2. The CDR3 length is 16 residues. CDR1 SGHDN and CDR2 FVKESK come from the germline V gene. After removal of 3 bases from V and 1 base from J, the junction contained 5 bases not matched to a gene. CDR3 in amino acids: CASSHLAGVGQETQYF. The CDR3, as DNA: TGTGCCAGCAGCCATCTAGCGGGGGTTGGCCAAGAGACCCAGTACTTC. Full variable domain (rest looked up from reference TRBV14 and TRBJ2-5): EAGVTQFPSHSVIEKGQTVTLRCDPISGHDNLYWYRRVMGKEIKFLLHFVKESKQDESGMPNNRFLAERTGGTYSTLKVQPAELEDSGVYFCASSHLAGVGQETQYFGPGTRLLVL.

The CDR3 is CASSQEWSNYGYTF. CDR3 DNA: TGCGCCAGCAGCCAAGAATGGTCTAACTATGGCTACACCTTC. The genes are TRBV4-1 and TRBJ1-2; D not certain. Per germline, CDR1 MGHRA and CDR2 YSYEKL. The CDR3 loop spans 14 amino acids. Trimming left V 0 bases short and J 0 bases short, with 5 bases between.

CDR3 sequence reads: CASMRPNTEAFF. CDR3 DNA sequence: TGTGCCAGCATGAGGCCGAACACTGAAGCTTTCTTT. V is TRBV27 and J is TRBJ1-1; D unresolved. The germline V gene encodes CDR1 MNHEY and CDR2 SMNVEV (reference sequence). V lost 7 bases and J 1 base, leaving 7 bases between the germline ends. The CDR3 spans 12 residues.

The V and J genes are TRBV18 and TRBJ1-2; 7 bases fit TRBD1. The CDR3 extends over 16 amino acids. CDR1 and CDR2 (germline): KGHSH, LQKENI. V shed 6 bases, J shed 4 bases, and the junction held 14 bases outside the gene matches. The CDR3 spells CASSSRKGADSYGYTF. CDR3 sequence (DNA): TGTGCCAGCTCGTCTAGGAAGGGGGCTGATAGCTATGGCTACACCTTC.

V gene TRBV13 combines with J gene TRBJ1-2; 8 nucleotides agree with TRBD1. Trimming cost V 5 bases and J 1 base; bases outside gene matches: 3. Looked up from germline, CDR1 is PRHDT and CDR2 is FYEKMQ (reference sequence). The length of the CDR3 is 14 residues. The CDR3 DNA reads TGTGCCAGCAGCCGGACAGGGTTTAACTATGGCTACACCTTC. Protein product: CASSRTGFNYGYTF.

This sequence joins TRBV11-3 and TRBJ1-6; unclear D gene. CDR1 is SGHNT and CDR2 is YENEEA in the germline V gene. V gave up 11 bases and J gave up 2 bases, with 13 bases separating them. This CDR3 comprises 14 residues. For the CDR3, the DNA is TGTGCCGGCATTTTCCGGCCCTATAATTCACCCCTCCACTTT. This encodes CAGIFRPYNSPLHF.

DNA of the CDR3: TGTGCCAGCAGCATCGACAGAGGGCGTACTGAAGCTTTCTTT. Translated, it gives CASSIDRGRTEAFF. The chain joins TRBV7-3 to TRBJ1-1, with D tentatively TRBD1 (5 bases). This CDR3 is 14 amino acids long. V dropped 5 bases and J dropped 5 bases, with 15 bases sitting between them. CDR1 is SGHTA and CDR2 is FQGTGA in the germline V gene. The complete variable domain, with remaining parts taken from reference TRBV7-3 and TRBJ1-1, reads GAGVSQTPSNKVTEKGKYVELRCDPISGHTALYWYRQSLGQGPEFLIYFQGTGAADDSGLPNDRFFAVRPEGSVSTLKIQRTERGDSAVYLCASSIDRGRTEAFFGQGTRLTVV.

The rearrangement uses TRBV5-1 and TRBJ1-1; D ambiguous. The CDR3 is made up of 13 amino acids. V lost 2 bases to trimming and J lost 5 bases, with 10 bases between them. CDR1 and CDR2 from the germline V gene are SGHRS and YFSETQ. The CDR3 loop reads CASSFTDGTEAFF. The CDR3 region has the DNA TGCGCCAGCAGCTTTACGGATGGGACTGAAGCTTTCTTT.

The V gene is TRBV6-5, the J gene TRBJ2-1; D not certain. V was cut by 6 bases and J by 4 bases, with 10 bases left in between. Germline V gives CDR1 MNHEY, CDR2 SVGAGI. CDR3 length equals 13 residues. The CDR3 reads CASSLTVYNEQFF. Here the CDR3 DNA reads TGTGCCAGCAGCCTTACAGTTTACAATGAGCAGTTCTTC.

The gene calls are TRBV6-5 and TRBJ2-3; TRBD2 matches 9 bases. Germline CDR1 MNHEY, CDR2 SVGAGI. J gave up 0 bases and V 6 bases, and 1 base lay outside the gene matches. This CDR3 is built from 14 residues. The CDR3 here is CASSLAGSTDTQYF. CDR3 coding DNA: TGTGCCAGCAGCCTAGCGGGGAGCACAGATACGCAGTATTTT.

This chain joins TRBV6-5 and TRBJ1-1; D gene uncertain. The V end lost 4 bases, the J end lost 0 bases, and 9 bases lay between the germline ends. From germline, CDR1 is MNHEY and CDR2 SVGAGI. The CDR3 runs to 14 residues. CDR3 protein: CASSSSGLNTEAFF. The CDR3 region has the DNA TGTGCCAGCAGTTCCTCTGGATTGAACACTGAAGCTTTCTTT.

V usage is TRBV4-1 and J usage is TRBJ2-7; D gene ambiguous. This CDR3 has 11 amino acids. V gave up 3 bases and J gave up 4 bases, with 4 bases separating them. Germline lookup yields CDR1 MGHRA and CDR2 YSYEKL. The CDR3 coding sequence is TGCGCCAGCAGCCACCGATACGAGCAGTACTTC. Amino acids: CASSHRYEQYF.

The V call is TRBV6-5, the J call TRBJ2-2; 10 positions agree with TRBD1. The J segment lost 5 bases and the V segment lost 4 bases, leaving 7 bases of the junction unmatched. CDR3 length: 16 amino acids. The germline V gene has CDR1 MNHEY and CDR2 SVGAGI. The CDR3 is CASSLVWTGGTGELFF. The CDR3 coding sequence is TGTGCCAGCAGTTTGGTTTGGACAGGGGGAACCGGGGAGCTGTTTTTT.

The rearrangement joins TRBV19 to TRBJ2-2; D is perhaps TRBD2 (5 bases). This CDR3 has 15 residues. Looked up from germline, CDR1 is LNHDA and CDR2 is SQIVND (reference sequence). V gave up 4 bases and J gave up 3 bases, with 12 bases separating them. CDR3 nucleotides: TGTGCCAGTAGTAAAGAGGGCGCGGACACCGGGGAGCTGTTTTTT. Translated, it gives CASSKEGADTGELFF.

The genes are TRBV7-9 and TRBJ1-1; no reliable D call. Between the trimmed V and J ends, which lost 2 bases and 1 base, there was a span of 8 bases. Germline V lookup: CDR1 SEHNR, CDR2 FQNEAQ (reference sequence). The CDR3 is 14 residues long. CDR3 nucleotides: TGTGCCAGCAGCTTAATTGAGGGGAACACTGAAGCTTTCTTT. Encoded protein: CASSLIEGNTEAFF. The entire variable domain, with the rest obtained from reference TRBV7-9 and TRBJ1-1, is as follows: DTGVSQNPRHKITKRGQNVTFRCDPISEHNRLYWYRQTLGQGPEFLTYFQNEAQLEKSRLLSDRFSAERPKGSFSTLEIQRTEQGDSAMYLCASSLIEGNTEAFFGQGTRLTVV.